This TCR beta chain is drawn from a study of cytomegalovirus exposure and HLA in healthy donors. In the PCR, 60 Vbeta and 13 Jbeta primers were used. In the original processing: In a later analysis, of some 80 million unique beta chains, about 12 million appeared in at least two donors. Only in-frame clones appear in the TCRdb table, and some are missing; sequencing was by immunoSEQ multiplex PCR. V, J and clone size are taken as reported in that table, and D and trimming were inferred from the DNA itself. The sample carries around 130,000 clones, around 80% recorded once. Trimming stripped 0 bases from V and 6 bases from J, with 8 bases between. Germline V gene lookup returns CDR1 SQVTM and CDR2 ANQGSEA. This CDR3 spans 12 amino acids.

The sequence came from a woman aged 40 to 50 in good health and CMV-seronegative. The specimen sequenced was PBMCs. The rearrangement links TRBV29-1 to TRBJ1-2; no definite D call. The CDR3 protein is CSVEDVADGYTF. In nucleotides, the CDR3 is TGCAGCGTTGAAGATGTGGCGGATGGCTACACCTTC.